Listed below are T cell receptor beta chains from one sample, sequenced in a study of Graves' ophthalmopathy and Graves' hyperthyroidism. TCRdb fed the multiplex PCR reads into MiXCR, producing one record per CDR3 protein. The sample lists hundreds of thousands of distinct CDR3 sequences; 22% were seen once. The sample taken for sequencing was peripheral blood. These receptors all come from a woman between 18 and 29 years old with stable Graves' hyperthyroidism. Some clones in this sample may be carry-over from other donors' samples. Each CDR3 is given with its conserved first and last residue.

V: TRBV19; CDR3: CATLQGRTEAFF
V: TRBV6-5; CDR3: CASSYSHRALHPSNSPLHF
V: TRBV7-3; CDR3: CASRAGTGGTGELFF
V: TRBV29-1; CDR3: CSVPGTPGTEAFF
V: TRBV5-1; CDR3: CASSLGSRSTEETQYF
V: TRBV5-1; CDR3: CASSLATANTEAFF
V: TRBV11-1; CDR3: CVSIPGTGRTEAFF
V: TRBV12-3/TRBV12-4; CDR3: CASVPGEGIHGYTF
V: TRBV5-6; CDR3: CASSFISRGAHEQYF
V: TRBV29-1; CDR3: CSVEDRNRGGSTGELFF
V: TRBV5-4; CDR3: CASSYGQDAYTF
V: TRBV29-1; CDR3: CSVGLGDTGEAFF
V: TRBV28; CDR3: CASSSKEARNQPQHF
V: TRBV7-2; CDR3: CASSLDFGDYGYTF
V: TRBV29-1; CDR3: CSVGGPAGATNTGELFF
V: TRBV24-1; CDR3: CATSDARGGRTGELFF
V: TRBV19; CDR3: CASSIPPQPQHF
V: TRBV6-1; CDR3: CASVDRPNTEAFF
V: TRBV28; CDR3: CASRTRTSGSYEQYF
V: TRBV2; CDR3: CASNQVQETQYF
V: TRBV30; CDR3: CAWTTSGTGRGYTF
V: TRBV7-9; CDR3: CASSLNTFPPSTGELFF
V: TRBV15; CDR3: CATSRGNRNENIKYF
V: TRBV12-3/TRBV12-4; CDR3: CASSPRESNHQPQHF
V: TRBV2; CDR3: CASSRGRSGEQYF
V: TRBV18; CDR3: CASSPYFLYEQYF
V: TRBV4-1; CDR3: CASSQDRVRKTQYF
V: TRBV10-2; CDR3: CASSRPPGQGSTEAFF
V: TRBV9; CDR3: CASSVGLAGRETQYF
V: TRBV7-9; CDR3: CASSPARGTQYF
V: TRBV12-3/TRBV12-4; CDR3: CASSTQTGATF
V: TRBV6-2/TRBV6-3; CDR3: CAAGRDYEQYF
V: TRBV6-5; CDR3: CASSVGGEGTEAFF
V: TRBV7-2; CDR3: CANSLGDRDSYEQYF
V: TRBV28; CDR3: CASSLGGARRTEAFF
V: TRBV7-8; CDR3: CASSLGQVHEQYF
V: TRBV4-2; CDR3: CASSQDSGGMREQYF
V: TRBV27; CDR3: CASSLSEGGENEAFF
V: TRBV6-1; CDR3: CASKAQVQETQYF
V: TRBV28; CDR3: CASSPQGTTIYF
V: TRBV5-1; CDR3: CASSLALGQTYGYTF